The 23 T cell receptor beta chains given below trace back to one sample, sequenced in a study of T-cell reconstitution after alpha-beta-depleted transplantation in children (dated by TCRdb to 2016 to 2018). Library preparation employed PCR. TCRdb records Illumina HiSeq 2500 as the sequencer. To normalize quantification of the TCRbeta repertoire, the TCR libraries were built with molecular barcoding that relied on unique molecular identifiers. Clones were called with MiXCR by TCRdb after fastp trimmed the public reads at Q25, and only in-frame beta chains were retained. Rows with a matching CDR3 protein are joined into one entry that keeps the most common DNA and genes. Counted in this sample were around 600,000 distinct CDR3 sequences; about 15% of them appeared once. The biggest ten clones account for 1.1% of the sample. This material consisted of PBMCs from the stem cell graft donor, taken from the stem cell graft. The receptors here all came from a human donor who donated a stem cell graft to a child with acute myeloid leukemia.

V and J are TRBV11-2 and TRBJ2-3, with 8 bases lining up with TRBD2. With V trimmed by 0 bases and J by 2 bases, 1 base remained unmatched. The CDR3 covers 15 residues. CDR1 is SGHAT and CDR2 is FQNNGV in the germline V gene. CDR3 residues: CASSLERGDTDTQYF. The CDR3 nucleotides are TGTGCCAGCAGCTTAGAGCGGGGGGACACAGATACGCAGTATTTT.

The gene calls are TRBV12-3 or TRBV12-4 and TRBJ2-5, with a weak D call TRBD1 (5 bases). The CDR3 runs to 14 residues. V dropped 4 bases and J dropped 5 bases, with 14 bases sitting between them. The chain's CDR3 is CASSSTQGRETQYF. In nucleotides, the CDR3 is TGTGCCAGCAGTTCCACGCAGGGTCGGGAGACCCAGTACTTC.

A few counts support this clonotype. It is unclear where the CDR3 begins or ends on the DNA, so no DNA is shown, and the CDR3 is as TCRdb lists it. The chain has TRBV7-8 and TRBJ2-1. Germline V lookup: CDR1 SGHVS, CDR2 FQNEAQ. The CDR3 spans 15 residues, counting both ends. CDR3 sequence: CASSAIMSSSSGQFF.

This clonotype was observed many times. V and J are TRBV29-1 and TRBJ2-2; no clear D gene. Germline CDR1 SQVTM, CDR2 ANQGSEA. This CDR3 has 11 residues. The germline V and J ends were trimmed by 7 bases and 2 bases, with 5 bases remaining between them. The CDR3, as DNA: TGCAGCGGTAGAAACACCGGGGAGCTGTTTTTT. Translation: CSGRNTGELFF.

A few counts support this clonotype. The chain employs TRBV12-3 or TRBV12-4 and TRBJ2-5; possible D gene TRBD2, 6 bases. With 1 base removed from V and 2 bases from J, the gap between germline ends came to 11 bases. This CDR3 comprises 15 residues. The CDR3 DNA sequence: TGTGCCAGCAGTTTAGAGGCGGGGCCACAAGAGACCCAGTACTTC. Translated: CASSLEAGPQETQYF.

In regard to this clonotype: This may arise from a read error, as a much more abundant clone is one base away. Here the CDR3 DNA reads TGTGCCAGCAGTTTGGAGACAGACTACGGGCAGTACTTC. Its protein is CASSLETDYGQYF. The chain links TRBV27 to TRBJ2-7, with D tentatively TRBD1 or TRBD2 (5 bases each). The CDR3 has 13 amino acids. In germline, CDR1 is MNHEY, CDR2 SMNVEV (reference sequence).

This clonotype was picked up many times. The chain recombines TRBV20-1 with TRBJ2-2; no definite D call. This CDR3 has 15 amino acids. Germline CDR1 DFQATT, CDR2 SNEGSKA (reference sequence). V dropped 5 bases and J dropped 1 base, with 14 bases sitting between them. The CDR3 nucleotides are TGCAGTGCTCGGATGCGGCAGAGGAACACCGGGGAGCTGTTTTTT. This gives the protein CSARMRQRNTGELFF.

This clonotype was counted a few times. The chain combines TRBV18 with TRBJ1-4, with D unresolved. Germline CDR1 KGHSH, CDR2 LQKENI. The CDR3 totals 12 residues. Trimming removed 4 bases at V and 4 bases at J, with 4 bases between. CDR3 residues: CASSRVNEKLFF. CDR3 DNA: TGTGCCAGCTCACGGGTTAATGAAAAACTGTTTTTT.

This clonotype came up many times. The rearrangement joins TRBV29-1 to TRBJ1-6; 10 positions agree with TRBD1. V shed 6 bases and J 8 bases; nucleotides not matched to a gene: 1. Germline lookup yields CDR1 SQVTM and CDR2 ANQGSEA. The CDR3 length is 12 residues. CDR3 sequence: CSVGTGDSPLHF. In DNA, the CDR3 is TGCAGCGTGGGGACAGGGGATTCACCCCTCCACTTT.

This clonotype was seen ten or more times. The rearrangement joins TRBV20-1 to TRBJ1-5; D is unresolved. Germline V gene data show CDR1 as DFQATT and CDR2 as SNEGSKA (reference sequence). V lost 0 bases, J lost 2 bases, and 14 bases lay in between. The CDR3 is made up of 16 amino acids. Here the CDR3 reads CSAREAGTGGNQPQHF. DNA of the CDR3: TGCAGTGCTAGAGAGGCTGGAACCGGGGGCAATCAGCCCCAGCATTTT.

The rearrangement joins TRBV20-1 to TRBJ2-7; 12 positions agree with TRBD2. The V gene's germline CDR1 is DFQATT and CDR2 SNEGSKA (reference sequence). CDR3 length: 15 amino acids. V shed 1 base, J shed 3 bases, and the junction held 4 bases outside the gene matches. CDR3 in amino acids: CSARALAGGIYEQYF. The CDR3 coding sequence is TGCAGTGCTAGAGCCCTAGCGGGGGGGATCTACGAGCAGTACTTC.

This clonotype was seen repeatedly, ten times or more. The CDR3 region has the DNA TGCAGTGCTAGTCCCGGGGCTGAGTATGAAAAACTGTTTTTT. Protein sequence: CSASPGAEYEKLFF. The genes are TRBV20-1 and TRBJ1-4; TRBD1 is a possible D gene (5 bases). Germline V lookup: CDR1 DFQATT, CDR2 SNEGSKA (reference sequence). CDR3 length: 14 residues. V was shortened by 3 bases and J by 6 bases, with 14 bases between the two germline ends.

Notes on this clonotype: A much bigger clone sits one base away, suggesting this may be a read error. This sequence joins TRBV5-5 and TRBJ2-3; 10 bases are a match to TRBD1. CDR1 SGHKS and CDR2 YYEKEE come from the germline V gene (reference sequence). The CDR3 spans 16 residues. The CDR3 nucleotides are TGTGCCAGCAGCGACCGGGACAGGGGAAGTACAGATGCGCAGTATTTT. Its translation is CASSDRDRGSTDAQYF.

This clonotype was counted a few times. The chain is built from TRBV20-1 and TRBJ2-1; D is possibly TRBD1 or TRBD2 (5 bases each). The V end was cut by 2 bases, the J end by 4 bases, with 24 bases between. Per germline, CDR1 DFQATT and CDR2 SNEGSKA (reference sequence). The CDR3 runs 18 residues. CDR3 sequence: CSARWDGGDGWNYNEQFF. For the CDR3, the DNA is TGCAGTGCTAGATGGGACGGAGGAGACGGATGGAATTACAATGAGCAGTTCTTC.

Remarks on this clonotype: A read error may explain this, as a much larger clone is one base away. CDR3 amino acids: CCASGAWASGSTDTQYF. The CDR3 region has the DNA TGCTGTGCTAGTGGGGCCTGGGCTAGCGGCAGCACAGATACGCAGTATTTT. The J gene is TRBJ2-3, the V gene TRBV20-1; 7 bases map to TRBD2. This CDR3 spans 17 amino acids. Germline CDR1 is DFQATT and CDR2 is SNEGSKA (reference sequence).

This clonotype was detected ten times or more. This chain uses TRBV29-1 with TRBJ2-2, with 8 nucleotides matching TRBD1. The CDR3 runs 14 residues. Per germline, CDR1 SQVTM and CDR2 ANQGSEA. The J segment lost 6 bases and the V segment lost 5 bases, leaving 8 bases of the junction unmatched. This CDR3 reads CSVSQTGVAGELFF. CDR3 in DNA: TGCAGCGTTTCCCAGACAGGGGTGGCCGGGGAGCTGTTTTTT.

The V call is TRBV7-2, the J call TRBJ1-1; D might be TRBD1 (5 bases). The CDR3 contains 13 residues. CDR1 SGHTA and CDR2 FQGNSA come from the germline V gene. V was pared by 0 bases and J by 13 bases, with 15 bases between. The CDR3 nucleotides are TGTGCCAGCAGCTTAGCGGGACTGAAATTCGGTTTCTTT. Translation: CASSLAGLKFGFF.

Ten or more counts support this clonotype. The chain couples TRBV20-1 to TRBJ1-6; D gene ambiguous. The CDR3 runs to 15 residues. Germline V gene data show CDR1 as DFQATT and CDR2 as SNEGSKA (reference sequence). V was shortened by 6 bases and J by 4 bases, with 16 bases between the two germline ends. The CDR3 DNA is TGCAGTGCCAAGGAGAGCTCCCCATATAATTCACCCCTCCACTTT. Translation: CSAKESSPYNSPLHF.

This clonotype showed up many times. V usage is TRBV29-1 and J usage is TRBJ2-7; 13 bases are shared with TRBD2. V lost 1 base, J lost 3 bases, and 9 bases stayed unmatched. CDR1 and CDR2 from the germline V gene are SQVTM and ANQGSEA. The CDR3 is 17 residues long. CDR3: CSVEAPTSGGPNYEQYV. In nucleotides, the CDR3 is TGCAGCGTTGAAGCCCCGACTAGCGGGGGGCCTAACTACGAGCAGTACGTC.

This clonotype has ten or more counts. The chain uses TRBV20-1 and TRBJ1-5; the D gene is possibly TRBD1 (5 bases). The CDR3 runs 12 residues. Germline V gene sequence: CDR1 DFQATT, CDR2 SNEGSKA (reference sequence). V lost 7 bases and J lost 4, with 11 bases in between. Here the CDR3 DNA reads TGCAGTGGGAGGGGACCAAATCAGCCCCAGCATTTT. Translation: CSGRGPNQPQHF.

This clonotype showed up many times. The CDR3 here is CSVGGGSGTDTQYF. The CDR3 nucleotides are TGCAGCGTTGGCGGGGGGTCGGGCACAGATACGCAGTATTTT. The chain uses TRBV29-1 and TRBJ2-3; 8 nucleotides line up with TRBD2. Germline CDR1 SQVTM, CDR2 ANQGSEA. The CDR3 is made up of 14 amino acids. V dropped 4 bases and J dropped 1; count of bases not matched to a gene: 4.

The chain uses TRBV6-2 or TRBV6-3 and TRBJ1-4, with TRBD1 matching 8 bases. The CDR3 totals 15 residues. J was trimmed by 12 bases and V by 5 bases; bases with no gene match: 14. The germline gives CDR1 MNHEY, CDR2 SVGEGT. CDR3 loop: CASSRTGTGRFELFF. Written as DNA, the CDR3 is TGTGCCAGCAGTCGTACGGGGACAGGCCGGTTTGAACTGTTTTTT.

J is TRBJ1-6 and V is TRBV6-2 or TRBV6-3; 8 nucleotides agree with TRBD1. The CDR3 length is 15 residues. Germline lookup yields CDR1 MNHEY and CDR2 SVGEGT. V trimming: 0 bases; J trimming: 5 bases; junction bases outside the gene matches: 0. The CDR3 coding sequence is TGTGCCAGCAGTTACTCGACAGGGGATAATTCACCCCTCCACTTT. Its protein is CASSYSTGDNSPLHF.